The T cell receptor beta chain described here comes from a study of blood T cell repertoires in COVID-19. About the research overall: COVID-19 samples from acute and convalescent phases originated in the United States, Italy and Spain.

Generated by immunoSEQ multiplex PCR, the TCRdb table keeps only in-frame clones and is missing some. Of under 200,000 clones listed, 84% are singletons. V was pared by 5 bases and J by 4 bases, with 10 bases of the junction left unmatched. Germline loops: CDR1 MRHNA, CDR2 SNTAGT. The CDR3 is 15 residues long. Material: peripheral blood. This receptor was taken from a woman aged 70-85 years with COVID-19, enrolled during active disease. The chain links TRBV6-4 to TRBJ1-2, with 7 nucleotides matching TRBD1. The chain's CDR3 is CASSNLGQDPYGYTF. The CDR3, as DNA: TGTGCCAGCAGTAACCTCGGACAGGATCCCTATGGCTACACCTTC.